Shown below are 5 T cell receptor beta chains from a single sample sequenced in a study of spatial heterogeneity in lung cancer. The time point: blood at routine non-recurrence follow-up after resection. TCRdb reanalysed the 5' RACE reads using MiXCR and keeps one entry per CDR3 protein. The table shows about 46,000 distinct CDR3 sequences, with 12% occurring only once. Material: PBMCs, obtained at follow-up. These receptors originate from a male donor with early-stage non-small cell lung cancer.

This clonotype has only a few counts. This rearrangement joins TRBV18 to TRBJ2-1; D is possibly TRBD2 (5 bases). This CDR3 is 16 amino acids long. Germline-derived CDR1 and CDR2 are KGHSH and LQKENI. Trimming cost V 0 bases and J 0 bases, with 9 bases left between them. CDR3 DNA sequence: TGTGCCAGCTCACCACCGAGGGATCTCTCCTACAATGAGCAGTTCTTC. This codes for CASSPPRDLSYNEQFF.

At least ten counts were recorded for this clonotype. This chain links TRBV6-2 or TRBV6-3 with TRBJ2-5; the match to TRBD1 covers 10 bases. There are 16 residues in the CDR3. With 5 bases clipped from V and 2 bases from J, the junction kept 8 bases outside the gene matches. In germline, CDR1 is MNHEY, CDR2 SVGEGT. CDR3 nucleotides: TGTGCCAGCAGTGTTCCCCTGGGACAGGGGCAAGAGACCCAGTACTTC. This translates into CASSVPLGQGQETQYF.

The CDR3 region is CASSFGGADTQYF. The CDR3 coding sequence is TGTGCCAGCAGTTTTGGAGGGGCGGATACGCAGTATTTT. The genes are TRBV28 and TRBJ2-3; a weak D match, TRBD2 (6 bases). This CDR3 region has 13 residues. Trimming pared 3 bases from V and 6 bases from J, leaving 10 bases between. Germline V gene lookup returns CDR1 MDHEN and CDR2 SYDVKM.

The gene calls are TRBV6-2 or TRBV6-3 and TRBJ2-1, with D perhaps matching TRBD1 or TRBD2 (5 bases each). The V and J ends lost 0 bases and 2 bases respectively, with 17 bases between them. In germline, CDR1 is MNHEY, CDR2 SVGEGT. This CDR3 spans 18 amino acids. CDR3 region: CASSYSHPGTPPYNEQFF. CDR3 in DNA: TGTGCCAGCAGTTACTCTCATCCCGGGACCCCTCCCTACAATGAGCAGTTCTTC.

This clonotype was detected many times. The V call is TRBV20-1, the J call TRBJ2-7; 8 nucleotides match TRBD1. Germline CDR1 reads DFQATT; CDR2 reads SNEGSKA (reference sequence). The length of the CDR3 is 13 residues. With V trimmed by 6 bases and J by 2 bases, 6 bases remained unmatched. CDR3 amino acids: CSAKTGAAYEQYF. In DNA, the CDR3 is TGCAGTGCAAAGACAGGGGCCGCCTACGAGCAGTACTTC.